This entry describes one TCR beta chain. Its antigen remains unidentified. No much larger clone is present one base from it, and per-base qualities are unavailable. The data originate from a study of CD8 T cells in Susac syndrome (dated by TCRdb to between 2018 and 2021). A note on the overall study: Repertoire sequencing was used to test whether CD8+ T cell activation and differentiation in Susac syndrome was antigen driven.

Peripheral blood CD8+ and CD4+ T cells from healthy donors, Susac syndrome patients and multiple sclerosis patients were profiled by high-throughput TCR beta sequencing. Treatment-naive patients with stable or active relapsing-remitting disease fulfilling revised McDonald criteria were used as multiple sclerosis controls. Bulk CD8+ and CD4+ T cells were purified by magnetic negative isolation, while CD8+ TEMRA cells were enriched using FACS. Blood was collected in EDTA tubes and processed within 24 hours, with PBMCs isolated through density gradient centrifugation. PBMCs destined for TCR sequencing were cryopreserved in liquid nitrogen and later thawed in a 37 °C water bath. Purity of sorted or isolated CD4+, CD8+ and CD8+ TEMRA cells was at least 90%. What the authors observed across the whole study: The study acknowledged that relatively few individuals were included in the TCR sequencing and HLA analysis.

RNA was extracted using the RNeasy kit, and roughly 0.5 to 1 ug of the RNA was reverse transcribed with random hexamers. The immunoSEQ multiplex PCR assay, covering 54 Vbeta and 13 Jbeta segments, was used to amplify TCR beta CDR3 regions. Bias from PCR amplification was corrected by using a synthetic template baseline for primer optimization and for computational correction. In the authors' own workflow: Reads were assigned to V, D and J genes according to IMGT and analyzed in immunoSEQ Analyzer, with only productive sequences retained. To calculate clonality, Shannon entropy was normalized by log2 of the number of productive unique sequences and then subtracted from one. For each patient and control, public and private clones were evaluated among the 100 most prevalent clones. A clone was defined as Susac-specific if it was absent from the healthy and MS cohorts, from about a thousand published viral clones and from other ImmuneACCESS disease sequences. In TCRdb, the public reads were trimmed at Q25 with fastp and aligned with MiXCR, with productive beta chains retained. For every CDR3 protein sequence, its rows merge into one entry that carries the most common genes and DNA. The V and J calls and clone size are TCRdb's, not the authors'. The sample has 150,000 to 200,000 distinct CDR3 sequences on record, 90% to 97% of them singletons. The ten biggest clones cover under 0.095% of the sample.

CDR1 and CDR2, per the germline V gene, are SGHAT and FQNNGV. Ends trimmed: V by 5 bases, J by 7 bases; bases unmatched to a gene: 7. The CDR3 holds 13 amino acids from the cysteine to the phenylalanine. The CDR3 DNA has 39 bases and is translated from base 1. The sequenced sample was CD4+ T cells from PBMCs. The sequence was collected from a human donor with multiple sclerosis. The rearrangement joined TRBV11-2 to TRBJ2-7; a stretch of 8 junction bases matches TRBD1. The DNA reads as follows: TGTGCCAGCAGCCGGACAGGGTCGCGGGAGCAGTACTTC. This translates into CASSRTGSREQYF.